This T cell receptor (beta chain) was sequenced for a study of cytotoxic CD8 clonotypes in ibrutinib-treated CLL. Study overall: Mean yields were approximately 250,000 productive templates and about 97,000 productive rearrangements per sample.

In the case of this clone: Its specificity is unknown.

Points from the study as a whole: Sustained-remission and progressing patients had different sampling times. Clonality was higher at baseline than in age-matched healthy donors and tracked circulating CD8+ T-cell counts.

Frozen-stored PBMCs produced about 2 micrograms of genomic DNA for TCR beta libraries. The assay was immunoSEQ multiplex PCR, and TCRdb's table has in-frame clones only and misses some. This table holds fewer than 100,000 clones, roughly 77% found once. The CDR3 extends over 16 amino acids. With 4 bases clipped from V and 0 bases from J, the junction kept 6 bases outside the gene matches. Germline V gene lookup returns CDR1 SNHLY and CDR2 FYNNEI. This clonotype was obtained from a human donor with chronic lymphocytic leukemia. The chain uses TRBV2 and TRBJ1-3; the match to TRBD1 covers 7 bases. Sequencing used PBMCs, obtained after 12 months of ibrutinib treatment. The CDR3 loop reads CASSGGQGDSGNTIYF. As DNA, the CDR3 is TGTGCCAGCAGTGGGGGGCAGGGGGACTCTGGAAACACCATATATTTT.